This TCR beta chain was documented in a study of T cells in localized non-small cell lung cancer. Findings and limits, study-wide: Greater T cell density in blood accompanied longer overall survival.

Generated by immunoSEQ multiplex PCR, the TCRdb table keeps only in-frame clones and is missing some. The sample shows 2,000 to 2,500 clones, roughly a sixth of them seen only once. The CDR3 spans 15 residues. Per germline, CDR1 GTSNPN and CDR2 SVGIG (reference sequence). Trimming removed 2 bases at V and 1 base at J, with 14 bases between. This clone was seen more than once but under ten times. The antigen is undetermined. The specimen was lung tumor tissue, collected before any cancer treatment. The chain links TRBV30 to TRBJ1-2, with D possibly being TRBD1 (5 bases). The TCR was taken from a female donor of 60 years or more with stage I squamous cell lung carcinoma. The CDR3 DNA is TGTGCCTGGAGTTCCACCTCGGGACTTAACTATGGCTACACCTTC. This codes for CAWSSTSGLNYGYTF.